The T cell receptor (beta chain) under discussion was sequenced for a study of blood T cell repertoires in COVID-19. Study as a whole: Nucleic acid was either cDNA or gDNA, and it came from T cells, B-cell-depleted T cells, or PBMCs.

Authors' methods: Reference gene primers were amplified, and this amplification served to estimate nucleated cell counts. The protocol was immunoSEQ multiplex PCR, while the TCRdb copy is restricted to in-frame clones and leaves out a portion. V, J and clone size were drawn from that table, and D and trimming were deduced from the DNA. The table lists 110,000 to 150,000 clones, approximately 84% of them singletons, with around 8% in the top ten. Trimming left V 2 bases short and J 8 bases short, with 6 bases between. The CDR3 totals 11 residues. Germline V gene lookup returns CDR1 DFQATT and CDR2 SNEGSKA (reference sequence).

Material: peripheral blood. The genes are TRBV20-1 and TRBJ1-4; D remains ambiguous. The clonotype originates from a human donor in a cohort sampled during active COVID-19. The CDR3 nucleotides are TGCAGTGCTAGACGGAGGGAAAAACTGTTTTTT. Protein: CSARRREKLFF.